The T cell receptor beta chain under discussion was sequenced for a study of control samples from healthy donors and cancer patients. The assay was immunoSEQ multiplex PCR, and TCRdb's table has in-frame clones only and misses some. Of roughly 170,000 clones in the sample, 80% to 95% were seen once. This clone was picked up one time. Germline V gene sequence: CDR1 MNHEY, CDR2 SVGEGT. There are 13 residues in the CDR3. V was clipped by 4 bases and J by 13 bases, with 17 bases between them. The chain is built from TRBV6-2 or TRBV6-3 and TRBJ2-1; tentative D call: TRBD1 (5 bases). Sequencing was carried out using blood. This TCR was sampled from a woman aged 40 to 50 in good health. As DNA, the CDR3 is TGTGCCAGCAGTTCCAGGGCGCCACCTCACCAGTTCTTC. Translated: CASSSRAPPHQFF.